This entry concerns a single TCR beta chain. Participants, about 18 to 100 years old, spanned 25 or so US areas. Study processing details: Amplifying reference gene primers gave estimates of nucleated cell counts. Here immunoSEQ multiplex PCR was the method, and the copy in TCRdb shows in-frame clones only, minus some. Clone size and V and J calls were adopted from that table, with D and trimming inferred from the DNA. The table has approximately 300,000 clones, around 90% seen once. The sample originates from a study of blood T cell repertoires in COVID-19. Overall study context: In each case, the material was cDNA or gDNA derived from T cells, B-cell-depleted T cells, or PBMCs.

The CDR3 loop spans 14 amino acids. The germline CDR1 and CDR2 sequences are MNHEY and SVGAGI. Trimming shortened V by 7 bases and J by 10 bases, and 20 bases separated the two germline ends. The chain uses TRBV6-5 and TRBJ2-1; a weak D match, TRBD2 (6 bases). Sequences were obtained from PBMCs or T cells enriched from blood (not recorded which). The sequence was collected from a young woman who had recovered from COVID-19. This CDR3 reads CASILPDPRGEQFF. The CDR3 DNA reads as TGTGCCAGCATCTTGCCGGACCCCCGGGGGGAGCAGTTCTTC.